This T cell receptor beta chain is drawn from a study of spatial heterogeneity in lung cancer. Study outcomes and limitations: In tumors, expanded intratumoral alpha and beta TCR counts tracked mutation counts.

This clonotype has at least ten counts. Its antigen remains unidentified. Time point in this sample: sample taken at primary tumor resection. The germline CDR1 and CDR2 sequences are SGDLS and YYNGEE. The CDR3 runs to 16 residues. V was clipped by 4 bases and J by 0 bases; unmatched bases: 7. TCRdb re-called the 5' RACE reads with MiXCR, one entry per CDR3 protein. The data hold more than 6,000 distinct CDR3 sequences, with approximately 3.1% observed a single time. The genes are TRBV9 and TRBJ2-3; 8 positions agree with TRBD2. The sequence was collected from a male donor with early-stage non-small cell lung cancer. Sequencing was performed on lung tumor tissue, taken at surgery. The CDR3 DNA sequence: TGTGCCAGCAGCCCCCGCGGGGGGACTAGCACAGATACGCAGTATTTT. Translated, it gives CASSPRGGTSTDTQYF.